This TCR beta chain was obtained from a study of cytomegalovirus exposure and HLA in healthy donors. Study-level background: There were a few hundred genotyped donors. Of these, roughly 80% fell in the genetic ancestry cluster associated with self-reported Caucasian donors.

Study-level points and caveats: According to a later analysis, donors in an Asian-associated ancestry cluster reportedly had fewer N-insertions than the approximately 720-donor mean.

With respect to this clone: Its antigen is still unknown.

The germline V gene encodes CDR1 MGHRA and CDR2 YSYEKL. The CDR3 totals 15 residues. V was clipped by 1 base and J by 7 bases; unmatched bases: 6. The PCR made use of 60 Vbeta and 13 Jbeta primers. Using immunoSEQ multiplex PCR, the repertoire was profiled, and TCRdb retains in-frame clones only, with some absent. The sample lists about 170,000 clones; over 60% were seen once. Sequenced: PBMCs. V and J are TRBV4-1 and TRBJ1-5; 8 bases align to TRBD1. The source is a girl aged 5-17 years in good health and CMV-seronegative. The CDR3 bases are TGCGCCAGCAGCCAAGTGGACAGGGTCGGCCAGCCCCAGCATTTT. It yields the protein CASSQVDRVGQPQHF.